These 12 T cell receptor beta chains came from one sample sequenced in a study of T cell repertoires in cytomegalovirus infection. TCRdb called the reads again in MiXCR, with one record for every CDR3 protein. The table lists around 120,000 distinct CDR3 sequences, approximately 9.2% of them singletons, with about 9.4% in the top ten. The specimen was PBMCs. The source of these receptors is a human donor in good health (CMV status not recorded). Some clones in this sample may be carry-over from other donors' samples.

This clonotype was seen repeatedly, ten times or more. CDR3 residues: CASSFGTGDPYEQYF. The DNA of the CDR3 is TGTGCCAGCAGTTTCGGAACAGGGGATCCCTACGAGCAGTACTTC. This chain uses TRBV28 with TRBJ2-7, with 7 bases matching TRBD1. CDR1 is MDHEN and CDR2 is SYDVKM in the germline V gene. The CDR3 contains 15 residues. V was pared by 3 bases and J by 2 bases, with 7 bases of the junction left unmatched.

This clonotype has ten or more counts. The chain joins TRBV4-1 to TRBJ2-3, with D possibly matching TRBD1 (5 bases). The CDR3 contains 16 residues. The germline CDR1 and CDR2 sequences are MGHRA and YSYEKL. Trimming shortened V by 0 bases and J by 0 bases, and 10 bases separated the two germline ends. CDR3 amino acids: CASSQEAGSSTDTQYF. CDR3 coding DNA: TGCGCCAGCAGCCAAGAGGCAGGGTCAAGCACAGATACGCAGTATTTT.

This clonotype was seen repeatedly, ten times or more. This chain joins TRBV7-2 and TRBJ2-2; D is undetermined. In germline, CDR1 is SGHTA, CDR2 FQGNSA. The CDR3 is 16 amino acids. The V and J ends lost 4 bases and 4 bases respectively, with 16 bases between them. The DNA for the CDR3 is TGTGCCAGCAGCTCAGGTTCGACGCTAATCACCGGGGAGCTGTTTTTT. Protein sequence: CASSSGSTLITGELFF.

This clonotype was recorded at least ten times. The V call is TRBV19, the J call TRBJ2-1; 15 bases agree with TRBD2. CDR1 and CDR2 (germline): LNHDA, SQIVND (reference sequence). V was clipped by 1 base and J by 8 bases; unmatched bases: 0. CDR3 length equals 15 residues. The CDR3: CASSIGTSGRDEQFF. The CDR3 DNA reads TGTGCCAGTAGTATAGGGACTAGCGGGAGGGATGAGCAGTTCTTC.

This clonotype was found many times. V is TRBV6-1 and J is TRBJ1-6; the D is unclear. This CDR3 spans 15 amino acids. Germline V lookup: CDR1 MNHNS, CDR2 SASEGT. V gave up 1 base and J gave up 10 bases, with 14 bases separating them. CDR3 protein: CASSEVPGIRSPLHF. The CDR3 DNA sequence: TGTGCCAGCAGTGAAGTTCCGGGGATACGGTCACCCCTCCACTTT.

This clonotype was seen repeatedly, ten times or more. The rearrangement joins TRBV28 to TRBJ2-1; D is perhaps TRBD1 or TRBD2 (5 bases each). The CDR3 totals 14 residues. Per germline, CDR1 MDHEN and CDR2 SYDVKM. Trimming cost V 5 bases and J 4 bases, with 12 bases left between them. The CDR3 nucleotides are TGTGCCAGCAGTGTAGGGACCACTTACAATGAGCAGTTCTTC. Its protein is CASSVGTTYNEQFF.

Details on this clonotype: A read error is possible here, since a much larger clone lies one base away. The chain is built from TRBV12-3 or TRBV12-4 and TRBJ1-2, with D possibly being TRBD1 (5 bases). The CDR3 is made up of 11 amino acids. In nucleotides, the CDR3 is TGTGTCAGCAGTGCCCGGACAGGCTACACCTTC. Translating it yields CVSSARTGYTF.

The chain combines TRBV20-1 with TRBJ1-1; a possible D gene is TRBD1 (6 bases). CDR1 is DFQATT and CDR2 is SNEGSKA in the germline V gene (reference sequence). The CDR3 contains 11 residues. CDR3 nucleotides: TGCAGAGCAGAGCCAGGGGCTGAAGCTTTCTTT. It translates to CRAEPGAEAFF.

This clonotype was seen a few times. Here the CDR3 DNA reads TGTGCCAGCAGCCACGTGCGGGGGTGGGGTGAGCAGTTCTTC. This encodes CASSHVRGWGEQFF. The chain has TRBV11-2 and TRBJ2-1; 7 bases agree with TRBD2. The V gene's germline CDR1 is SGHAT and CDR2 FQNNGV. CDR3 length: 14 amino acids. V lost 5 bases and J lost 9; bases outside the gene matches: 10.

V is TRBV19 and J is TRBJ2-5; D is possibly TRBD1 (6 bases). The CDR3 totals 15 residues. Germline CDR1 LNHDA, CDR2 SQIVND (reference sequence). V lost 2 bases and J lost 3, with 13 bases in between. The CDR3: CASSIRGGEEETQYF. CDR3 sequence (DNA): TGTGCCAGTAGTATACGAGGGGGAGAGGAAGAGACCCAGTACTTC.

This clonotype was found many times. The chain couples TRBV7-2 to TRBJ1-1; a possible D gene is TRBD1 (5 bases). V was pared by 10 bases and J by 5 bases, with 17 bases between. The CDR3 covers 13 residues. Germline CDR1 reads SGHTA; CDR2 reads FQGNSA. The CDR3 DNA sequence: TGTGCCACATCGTGGCAGGGCGTAACTGAAGCTTTCTTT. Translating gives CATSWQGVTEAFF.

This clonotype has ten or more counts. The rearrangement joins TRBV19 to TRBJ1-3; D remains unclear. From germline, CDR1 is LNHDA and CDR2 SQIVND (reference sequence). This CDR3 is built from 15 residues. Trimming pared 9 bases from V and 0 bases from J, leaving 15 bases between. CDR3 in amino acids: CASRTDTSSGNTIYF. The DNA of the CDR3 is TGTGCCAGCAGGACCGACACATCCTCTGGAAACACCATATATTTT.